What follows are 26 T cell receptor beta chains derived from one specimen sequenced in a study of blood T cells in healthy people across ages (dated by TCRdb to between 2015 and 2016). Library generation was performed with 5' RACE. For sequencing, an Illumina HiSeq 2500 was employed. A second PCR of roughly 7 to 11 cycles was performed with a sample-barcoded 5' primer and a J-beta primer mix. Using fastp trimming at Q25 and MiXCR clonotype assembly, TCRdb reanalyzed the public sequencing data and kept in-frame beta chains. Rows are unified per CDR3 protein, each entry keeping the most common DNA and genes. This sample has fewer than 800,000 distinct CDR3 sequences in its table, and about 52% of those were observed once. The top ten clonotypes cover roughly 31% of the sample. Source material: blood. These TCRs come from a woman between 55 and 75 years old in good health.

This sequence joins TRBV5-1 and TRBJ1-6; TRBD1 is a possible D gene (5 bases). The germline gives CDR1 SGHRS, CDR2 YFSETQ. The CDR3 spans 17 residues. The V gene lost 0 bases and the J gene lost 6 bases, with 16 bases spanning the gap. Written as DNA, the CDR3 is TGCGCCAGCAGCTTGGGGGACTCCGGGTGGAGTAATTCACCCCTCCACTTT. Translated: CASSLGDSGWSNSPLHF.

This clonotype was picked up a small number of times. The chain employs TRBV6-6 and TRBJ1-1; D is undetermined. Trimming removed 6 bases from V and 0 bases from J, with 11 bases in between. Germline CDR1 is MNHNY and CDR2 is SVGAGI (reference sequence). This CDR3 has 14 residues. CDR3 amino acids: CASRDRGMNTEAFF. The CDR3 DNA reads TGTGCCAGCAGGGATCGGGGTATGAACACTGAAGCTTTCTTT.

This sequence joins TRBV20-1 and TRBJ1-4; D ambiguous. CDR1 is DFQATT and CDR2 is SNEGSKA in the germline V gene (reference sequence). Trimming took off 1 base at V and 2 bases at J, with 17 bases between the two ends. The CDR3 is 17 residues long. The DNA for the CDR3 is TGCAGTGCTAGAGCCCCTCATAATCCCTTGACTAATGAAAAACTGTTTTTT. It codes for CSARAPHNPLTNEKLFF.

This clonotype was found many times. CDR3 region: CATSRDSGGETGELFF. CDR3 sequence (DNA): TGTGCCACCAGCAGAGATTCGGGGGGTGAGACCGGGGAGCTGTTTTTT. The chain recombines TRBV15 with TRBJ2-2; 7 bases fit TRBD2. Germline-derived CDR1 and CDR2 are LNHNV and YYDKDF (reference sequence). J lost 5 bases, V lost 0 bases, and 6 bases had no gene match. The CDR3 runs to 16 residues.

This chain uses TRBV7-2 with TRBJ2-5; 9 positions agree with TRBD1. Germline CDR1 and CDR2: SGHTA and FQGNSA. The V segment lost 4 bases and the J segment 1 base; nucleotides outside the gene matches: 10. This CDR3 has 17 residues. CDR3 coding DNA: TGTGCCAGCAGCTATACAGGGGGCGGTTCGTTCCAAGAGACCCAGTACTTC. Protein sequence: CASSYTGGGSFQETQYF.

This clonotype has only a few counts. The rearrangement uses TRBV29-1 and TRBJ2-7, with D maybe TRBD1 (6 bases). Germline V gene data show CDR1 as SQVTM and CDR2 as ANQGSEA. V lost 7 bases and J 4 bases, leaving 11 bases between the germline ends. The CDR3 has 11 amino acids. The CDR3 DNA sequence: TGCAGCGGCGCCCAGGGGTACGAGCAGTACTTC. This gives the protein CSGAQGYEQYF.

The chain couples TRBV7-2 to TRBJ2-5; 8 nucleotides line up with TRBD2. Germline-derived CDR1 and CDR2 are SGHTA and FQGNSA. Trimming took 4 bases from V and 3 from J; bases not matched to a gene: 7. This CDR3 is built from 15 residues. The CDR3 DNA sequence: TGTGCCAGCAGCTCGGGACTAGGCCTTGAAGAGACCCAGTACTTC. It encodes CASSSGLGLEETQYF.

This chain connects TRBV12-3 or TRBV12-4 to TRBJ2-7; D remains ambiguous. This CDR3 contains 15 residues. Trimming shortened V by 7 bases and J by 2 bases, and 18 bases separated the two germline ends. CDR3 nucleotide sequence: TGTGCCAGCACCCAGGCTCGGGCCGGAACCTACGAGCAGTACTTC. Its translation: CASTQARAGTYEQYF.

The chain recombines TRBV4-2 with TRBJ2-2; TRBD2 aligns across 10 bases. The V gene's germline CDR1 is LGHNA and CDR2 YNFKEQ. With 1 base clipped from V and 1 base from J, the junction kept 6 bases outside the gene matches. The CDR3 extends over 18 amino acids. CDR3 sequence (DNA): TGTGCCAGCAGCCAAGTACTAGGACTAGCGGAGAACACCGGGGAGCTGTTTTTT. Protein product: CASSQVLGLAENTGELFF.

V and J are TRBV4-1 and TRBJ1-2; the D is unclear. Germline CDR1 and CDR2: MGHRA and YSYEKL. The V end lost 5 bases, the J end lost 5 bases, and 12 bases lay between the germline ends. The CDR3 extends over 13 amino acids. The CDR3 nucleotides are TGCGCCAGCAGCGACGCGGGCCTGTATGGCTACACCTTC. This encodes CASSDAGLYGYTF.

This clonotype was counted between two and nine times. This rearrangement joins TRBV5-1 to TRBJ2-5; tentative D call: TRBD2 (5 bases). This CDR3 region has 14 residues. The V gene's germline CDR1 is SGHRS and CDR2 YFSETQ. The V gene lost 1 base and the J gene lost 5 bases, with 12 bases spanning the gap. The CDR3, as DNA: TGCGCCAGCAGCTTGATACTAGTAGGGGAGACCCAGTACTTC. Protein: CASSLILVGETQYF.

The chain couples TRBV6-8 to TRBJ2-1; the match to TRBD2 covers 12 bases. The trim removed 8 bases at V and 0 bases at J, leaving 17 bases unmatched. Germline V gene data show CDR1 as MNHGY and CDR2 as SAAAGT. The CDR3 runs 20 residues. Here the CDR3 DNA reads TGTGCCAGCCTATGCTTGAGACTAGCGGGAGACCTTAGCTCCTACAATGAGCAGTTCTTC. Its protein product is CASLCLRLAGDLSSYNEQFF.

This clonotype was seen a few times. This chain links TRBV3-1 with TRBJ1-5, with TRBD1 identical over 7 bases. Germline V gives CDR1 LGHDT, CDR2 YNNKEL (reference sequence). Germline trimming cut 2 bases from V and 5 bases from J; bases unmatched to any gene: 6. There are 15 residues in the CDR3. The CDR3 protein is CASSQSPGGYQPQHF. CDR3 in DNA: TGTGCCAGCAGCCAATCCCCAGGGGGATATCAGCCCCAGCATTTT.

To note about this clonotype: One end of the junction fails to match germline, which may point to a read error. V gene TRBV9 combines with J gene TRBJ2-3; tentative D call: TRBD2 (5 bases). This CDR3 is built from 17 residues. Germline-derived CDR1 and CDR2 are SGDLS and YYNGEE. Here the CDR3 reads CASSVWGDQAGADTRYF. The DNA of the CDR3 is TGTGCCAGCAGCGTATGGGGAGACCAAGCAGGTGCAGATACGCGGTATTTT.

A few counts support this clonotype. V is TRBV5-1 and J is TRBJ2-7; D gene uncertain. The J call could be wrong; TRBJ2-5 is a better fit for the DNA end. The length of the CDR3 is 14 residues. Germline V gene lookup returns CDR1 SGHRS and CDR2 YFSETQ. CDR3 in DNA: TGCGCCAGCAGCTTGGTCCAAGCCCTGGAGACCCAGTACTTC. Encoded protein: CASSLVQALETQYF.

The sample holds a few counts of this clonotype. The genes are TRBV20-1 and TRBJ2-5; 10 bases align to TRBD2. Germline V gives CDR1 DFQATT, CDR2 SNEGSKA (reference sequence). The V segment lost 2 bases and the J segment 5 bases; nucleotides outside the gene matches: 8. The CDR3 covers 15 residues. The CDR3 DNA is TGCAGTGCTAGACAGTCTAGCGGGAGCTGGGAGACCCAGTACTTC. Translation: CSARQSSGSWETQYF.

The rearrangement joins TRBV20-1 to TRBJ2-1; TRBD2 agrees at 7 bases. CDR1 is DFQATT and CDR2 is SNEGSKA in the germline V gene (reference sequence). Losses at the gene ends were 5 bases for V and 2 bases for J; bases not matched to a gene: 15. The CDR3 runs to 17 residues. Here the CDR3 DNA reads TGCAGTGCTGAGGGAGGGATCGGGGCAGCCGCCTACAATGAGCAGTTCTTC. It specifies CSAEGGIGAAAYNEQFF.

The CDR3 here is CATSDGQTYEQYF. The CDR3 nucleotides are TGTGCCACCAGTGACGGACAGACCTACGAGCAGTACTTC. V and J are TRBV24-1 and TRBJ2-7, with D maybe TRBD1 (6 bases). The CDR3 runs to 13 residues. Trimming left V 4 bases short and J 2 bases short, with 8 bases between. Germline V gives CDR1 KGHDR, CDR2 SFDVKD.

This chain joins TRBV29-1 and TRBJ2-6, with D perhaps being TRBD1 or TRBD2 (5 bases each). Trimming stripped 6 bases from V and 0 bases from J, with 18 bases between. The CDR3 is made up of 17 amino acids. Germline V gene data show CDR1 as SQVTM and CDR2 as ANQGSEA. DNA for the CDR3: TGCAGCGTGGGACCTGAGGGACCCAGCTCTGGGGCCAACGTCCTGACTTTC. Translating it yields CSVGPEGPSSGANVLTF.

At least ten counts were recorded for this clonotype. The gene calls are TRBV29-1 and TRBJ1-2; 8 bases align to TRBD1. This CDR3 is built from 13 residues. V lost 6 bases to trimming and J lost 7 bases; unmatched junction nucleotides: 10. Germline CDR1 and CDR2: SQVTM and ANQGSEA. CDR3 DNA sequence: TGCAGCGTCCACAGGGGGGCATTAGGTGGCTACACCTTC. It is translated as CSVHRGALGGYTF. Complete variable domain (other parts from reference TRBV29-1 and TRBJ1-2): SAVISQKPSRDICQRGTSLTIQCQVDSQVTMMFWYRQQPGQSLTLIATANQGSEATYESGFVIDKFPISRPNLTFSTLTVSNMSPEDSSIYLCSVHRGALGGYTFGSGTRLTVV.

J is TRBJ2-4 and V is TRBV25-1; D not resolved. The V and J ends lost 6 bases and 13 bases respectively, with 13 bases between them. CDR3 length: 11 amino acids. The germline CDR1 and CDR2 sequences are MGHDK and SYGVNS. Written as DNA, the CDR3 is TGTGCCAGCAGGGAAGGAAAAGAGCAGTACTTC. Its translation is CASREGKEQYF.

This clonotype was found many times. The gene calls are TRBV7-2 and TRBJ2-1, with D possibly being TRBD2 (6 bases). Trimming stripped 1 base from V and 1 base from J, with 11 bases between. This CDR3 contains 16 residues. Germline V gene lookup returns CDR1 SGHTA and CDR2 FQGNSA. The CDR3 here is CASSLDGRASYNEQFF. The CDR3 coding sequence is TGTGCCAGCAGCTTAGACGGGAGAGCATCCTACAATGAGCAGTTCTTC.

This clonotype came up a few times. V gene TRBV20-1 combines with J gene TRBJ2-3; D perhaps matches TRBD2 (6 bases). The germline V and J ends were trimmed by 0 bases and 1 base, with 14 bases remaining between them. CDR1 and CDR2 from the germline V gene are DFQATT and SNEGSKA (reference sequence). This CDR3 is built from 16 residues. The CDR3 loop reads CSARDGWREGTDTQYF. For the CDR3, the DNA is TGCAGTGCTAGAGATGGTTGGCGGGAAGGCACAGATACGCAGTATTTT.

This clonotype was seen a few times. V usage is TRBV5-5 and J usage is TRBJ2-5, with 7 bases fitting TRBD1. The length of the CDR3 is 13 residues. The trim removed 2 bases at V and 7 bases at J, leaving 5 bases unmatched. Germline lookup yields CDR1 SGHKS and CDR2 YYEKEE (reference sequence). CDR3 sequence (DNA): TGTGCCAGCAGCTTCTCCCCAGGGGGGACCCAGTACTTC. This encodes CASSFSPGGTQYF.

This clonotype was seen a handful of times. The rearrangement links TRBV24-1 to TRBJ2-5, with D unresolved. This CDR3 has 14 amino acids. V shed 3 bases and J shed 3 bases, with 10 bases lying between them. Germline V gene data show CDR1 as KGHDR and CDR2 as SFDVKD. The CDR3: CATSDPTYKETQYF. As DNA, the CDR3 is TGTGCCACCAGTGATCCTACATACAAAGAGACCCAGTACTTC.

This clonotype was picked up a small number of times. This chain uses TRBV7-2 with TRBJ1-2; 7 nucleotides match TRBD1. Germline V gene data show CDR1 as SGHTA and CDR2 as FQGNSA. Trimming removed 4 bases from V and 7 bases from J; junction bases left unmatched: 18. CDR3 length: 17 amino acids. The CDR3 nucleotides are TGTGCCAGCAGCTCAGGGGGGCAGGAGGCCTTGAGCGGTGGCTACACCTTC. As protein: CASSSGGQEALSGGYTF.